Listed below are T cell receptor beta chains from one sample, sequenced in a study of blood T cells in healthy people across ages. TCRdb processed the 5' RACE reads anew with MiXCR; each CDR3 protein has one entry. The table lists about 1.4 million distinct CDR3 sequences, 45% to 70% of them singletons. Sample: blood. Receptor source: a man aged 18 to 35 in good health. The CDR3 runs from the conserved cysteine through the conserved F or W. A D gene is named only where the DNA matches it firmly. Not every row has a clone size; where given, it reads once, few, many or a size class.

d_gene: NA; abundance: NA; j_gene: TRBJ2-7; v_gene: TRBV6-2/TRBV6-3; CDR3nt: TGTGCCAGCAGGTATGTGGGCTACGAGCAGTACTTC; CDR3aa: CASRYVGYEQYF
d_gene: TRBD1; abundance: NA; j_gene: TRBJ1-5; v_gene: TRBV7-9; CDR3nt: TGTGCCAGCAGCTCCCCGCGGACAGGGCACCAGCCCCAGCATTTT; CDR3aa: CASSSPRTGHQPQHF
d_gene: NA; abundance: NA; j_gene: TRBJ2-4; v_gene: TRBV29-1; CDR3nt: TGCAGCGTTGAAGATTTGAAGGGTGGAGAGGACATTCAGTACTTC; CDR3aa: CSVEDLKGGEDIQYF
d_gene: NA; abundance: few; j_gene: TRBJ2-1; v_gene: TRBV20-1; CDR3nt: TGCAGTGCTACCCCGTCAGGGTTGAATGAGCAGTTCTTC; CDR3aa: CSATPSGLNEQFF
d_gene: TRBD1; abundance: few; j_gene: TRBJ2-7; v_gene: TRBV20-1; CDR3nt: TGCAGTGCTAGTGGGGACAGGTACGAGCAGTACTTC; CDR3aa: CSASGDRYEQYF
d_gene: TRBD1; abundance: NA; j_gene: TRBJ1-4; v_gene: TRBV4-3; CDR3nt: TGCGCCAGCAGCCAACAGACAGGGTATTCCAATGAAAAACTGTTTTTT; CDR3aa: CASSQQTGYSNEKLFF
d_gene: TRBD1; abundance: NA; j_gene: TRBJ1-2; v_gene: TRBV5-1; CDR3nt: TGCGCCAGCAGCTTGAGTCCGGGACAGGACTATGGCTACACCTTC; CDR3aa: CASSLSPGQDYGYTF
d_gene: NA; abundance: NA; j_gene: TRBJ2-3; v_gene: TRBV6-2/TRBV6-3; CDR3nt: TGTGCCAGCAGTGACTCGACCACAGATACGCAGTATTTT; CDR3aa: CASSDSTTDTQYF
d_gene: NA; abundance: few; j_gene: TRBJ2-7; v_gene: TRBV5-1; CDR3nt: TGCGCCAGCAGCTTGGCCTTGGGCGGCTACGAGCAGTACTTC; CDR3aa: CASSLALGGYEQYF
d_gene: NA; abundance: NA; j_gene: TRBJ2-1; v_gene: TRBV6-6; CDR3nt: TGTGCCAGCACTGGGCATGCACCTTCCTACAATGAGCAGTTCTTC; CDR3aa: CASTGHAPSYNEQFF
d_gene: TRBD1; abundance: NA; j_gene: TRBJ1-1; v_gene: TRBV6-2/TRBV6-3; CDR3nt: TGTGCCAGCAGTTACTCGACCGGACAGGGGGCGGTGAACACTGAAGCTTTCTTT; CDR3aa: CASSYSTGQGAVNTEAFF
d_gene: NA; abundance: NA; j_gene: TRBJ2-4; v_gene: TRBV27; CDR3nt: TGTGCCAGCAGTTTTCAGGGGTCGGACATTCAGTACTTC; CDR3aa: CASSFQGSDIQYF
d_gene: NA; abundance: NA; j_gene: TRBJ2-7; v_gene: TRBV7-6; CDR3nt: TGTGCCAGCAGCCCGGGACCCCGGAGCTCCTACGAGCAGTACTTC; CDR3aa: CASSPGPRSSYEQYF
d_gene: NA; abundance: NA; j_gene: TRBJ2-7; v_gene: TRBV14; CDR3nt: TGTGCCAGCAGCCCTGCTAGGGCCGAGCAGTACTTC; CDR3aa: CASSPARAEQYF
d_gene: NA; abundance: few; j_gene: TRBJ2-7; v_gene: TRBV29-1; CDR3nt: TGCAGCGTAAACAGGGGACTTACACCCTACGAGCAGTACTTC; CDR3aa: CSVNRGLTPYEQYF
d_gene: NA; abundance: NA; j_gene: TRBJ2-3; v_gene: TRBV7-2; CDR3nt: TGTGCCAGCAGCTTACGACCCCGCGATACGCAGTATTTT; CDR3aa: CASSLRPRDTQYF
d_gene: NA; abundance: NA; j_gene: TRBJ2-1; v_gene: TRBV7-2; CDR3nt: TGTGCCAGCAACCTTACGCCCAGAAGCTCCTACAATGAGCAGTTCTTC; CDR3aa: CASNLTPRSSYNEQFF
d_gene: TRBD2; abundance: NA; j_gene: TRBJ2-7; v_gene: TRBV4-2; CDR3nt: TGTGCCAGCAGCTTGGGAGGGGATGGGGCCTACGAGCAGTACTTC; CDR3aa: CASSLGGDGAYEQYF
d_gene: TRBD1; abundance: NA; j_gene: TRBJ1-1; v_gene: TRBV20-1; CDR3nt: TGCAGTGCTAGAGATTGGGACAGGGTAACCGTCTGGAACACTGAAGCTTTCTTT; CDR3aa: CSARDWDRVTVWNTEAFF
d_gene: TRBD1; abundance: NA; j_gene: TRBJ2-7; v_gene: TRBV6-1; CDR3nt: TGTGCCAGCAGTGAAATCGGACAGGGGGCACTGGCCTACGAGCAGTACTTC; CDR3aa: CASSEIGQGALAYEQYF
d_gene: NA; abundance: NA; j_gene: TRBJ2-3; v_gene: TRBV12-3/TRBV12-4; CDR3nt: TGTGCCAGCAGTTTAGGCCAGAGTATGGATACGCAGTATTTT; CDR3aa: CASSLGQSMDTQYF
d_gene: TRBD1; abundance: NA; j_gene: TRBJ2-6; v_gene: TRBV9; CDR3nt: TGTGCCAGCAGCGTTCAAACCGGGACAGGACTCTCTGGGGCCAACGTCCTGACTTTC; CDR3aa: CASSVQTGTGLSGANVLTF
d_gene: NA; abundance: NA; j_gene: TRBJ1-1; v_gene: TRBV4-3; CDR3nt: TGCGCCAGCAGCCAAGATTTAGCGGGGGTCGTTATGAACACTGAAGCTTTCTTT; CDR3aa: CASSQDLAGVVMNTEAFF
d_gene: NA; abundance: NA; j_gene: TRBJ2-3; v_gene: TRBV6-2/TRBV6-3; CDR3nt: TGTGCCAGCCGACTGCGGGATACGCAGTATTTT; CDR3aa: CASRLRDTQYF
d_gene: NA; abundance: few; j_gene: TRBJ2-1; v_gene: TRBV5-5; CDR3nt: TGTGCCAGCAGCTTCGGCGCGGGACTGACGAAAAATGAGCAGTTCTTC; CDR3aa: CASSFGAGLTKNEQFF
d_gene: TRBD1; abundance: few; j_gene: TRBJ2-2; v_gene: TRBV7-7; CDR3nt: TGTGCTAGCAGCCGGGACAGGGGCGACACCGGGGAGCTGTTTTTT; CDR3aa: CASSRDRGDTGELFF
d_gene: NA; abundance: NA; j_gene: TRBJ2-6; v_gene: TRBV11-2; CDR3nt: TGTGCCAGCAGGTCTTTGAGGGTTGGGGCCAACGTCCTGACTTTC; CDR3aa: CASRSLRVGANVLTF
d_gene: NA; abundance: once; j_gene: TRBJ2-7; v_gene: TRBV7-2; CDR3nt: TGTGCCAGCAGCTTAGTAGCAGAGGCCTCCTACGAGCAGTACTTC; CDR3aa: CASSLVAEASYEQYF
d_gene: TRBD2; abundance: NA; j_gene: TRBJ2-7; v_gene: TRBV20-1; CDR3nt: TGCAGTGCTGCCGCGGGACTAGCGGTCGCCTACGAGCAGTACTTC; CDR3aa: CSAAAGLAVAYEQYF
d_gene: NA; abundance: NA; j_gene: TRBJ2-7; v_gene: TRBV28; CDR3nt: TGTGCCAGCAGGCGAGACAACCGTATCTCCTACGAGCAGTACTTC; CDR3aa: CASRRDNRISYEQYF
d_gene: NA; abundance: NA; j_gene: TRBJ2-1; v_gene: TRBV3-1; CDR3nt: TGTGCCAGCAGGAAGCAGGGGGGGGTCAATGAGCAGTTCTTC; CDR3aa: CASRKQGGVNEQFF
d_gene: NA; abundance: NA; j_gene: TRBJ1-5; v_gene: TRBV7-9; CDR3nt: TGTGCCAGCAGCTCTGACGGGGATTATCAGCCCCAGCATTTT; CDR3aa: CASSSDGDYQPQHF
d_gene: TRBD1; abundance: NA; j_gene: TRBJ1-4; v_gene: TRBV4-1; CDR3nt: TGCGCCAGCAGCCAAGAACAGGGGCCAGGTAATGAAAAACTGTTTTTT; CDR3aa: CASSQEQGPGNEKLFF
d_gene: NA; abundance: NA; j_gene: TRBJ2-7; v_gene: TRBV27; CDR3nt: TGTGCCAGCAGTTTAGGCGGGGGCCCTTCCTACAATGAGCAGTACTTC; CDR3aa: CASSLGGGPSYNEQYF
d_gene: NA; abundance: NA; j_gene: TRBJ2-7; v_gene: TRBV9; CDR3nt: TGTGCCAGCAGCGTAGATTTGGCAACGGGATACGAGCAGTACTTC; CDR3aa: CASSVDLATGYEQYF
d_gene: NA; abundance: few; j_gene: TRBJ2-6; v_gene: TRBV15; CDR3nt: TGTGCCACCAGCAGTCAGCTCGGGGGATCCTCTGGGGCCAACGTCCTGACTTTC; CDR3aa: CATSSQLGGSSGANVLTF
d_gene: NA; abundance: NA; j_gene: TRBJ2-7; v_gene: TRBV4-1; CDR3nt: TGCGCCAGCAGCCAAGAAGAGGGCCCCCTCTCCTACGAGCAGTACTTC; CDR3aa: CASSQEEGPLSYEQYF
d_gene: NA; abundance: few; j_gene: TRBJ1-2; v_gene: TRBV6-6; CDR3nt: TGTGCCAGCAGTTACCTGGAGGGTGAGCGCTATGGCTACACCTTC; CDR3aa: CASSYLEGERYGYTF
d_gene: NA; abundance: few; j_gene: TRBJ2-7; v_gene: TRBV4-1; CDR3nt: TGCGCCAGCAGCCAAGTGGTCAGGGTAGTGTACGAGCAGTACTTC; CDR3aa: CASSQVVRVVYEQYF
d_gene: NA; abundance: NA; j_gene: TRBJ2-3; v_gene: TRBV7-9; CDR3nt: TGTGCCAGCAGCTTACGCGGAGAATCCCGCACAGATACGCAGTATTTT; CDR3aa: CASSLRGESRTDTQYF
d_gene: NA; abundance: NA; j_gene: TRBJ2-1; v_gene: TRBV14; CDR3nt: TGTGCCAGCAGCCCTCGGTTAGACAATGAGCAGTTCTTC; CDR3aa: CASSPRLDNEQFF
d_gene: TRBD2; abundance: NA; j_gene: TRBJ2-1; v_gene: TRBV4-1; CDR3nt: TGCGCCAGCAGCCAACGGGCTAGCGGGAGAAATGAGCAGTTCTTC; CDR3aa: CASSQRASGRNEQFF
d_gene: NA; abundance: few; j_gene: TRBJ2-5; v_gene: TRBV29-1; CDR3nt: TGCAGCGTTGTAGGAGGGGCCGCTTTTGGGGAGACCCAGTACTTC; CDR3aa: CSVVGGAAFGETQYF
d_gene: NA; abundance: few; j_gene: TRBJ2-1; v_gene: TRBV20-1; CDR3nt: TGCAGCTCCCCGGAGCAGTTCTTC; CDR3aa: CSSPEQFF
d_gene: NA; abundance: NA; j_gene: TRBJ2-2; v_gene: TRBV6-6; CDR3nt: TGTGCCAGCAGTTACCTTGCGAACACCGGGGAGCTGTTTTTT; CDR3aa: CASSYLANTGELFF